The clone carrying this T cell receptor beta chain was seen at least ten times. Antigen specificity is unknown. The entry originates in a study of T cells after yellow fever vaccination. Across the whole study: Low-cell-number fractions were prepared with SMART-Seq v4 Ultra Low Input.

5'RACE template switching produced TCR cDNA carrying a universal primer site and UMIs. MiXCR was run by TCRdb on the 5' RACE reads, yielding one entry per CDR3 protein. The table shows about 210,000 distinct CDR3 sequences, with about 3% occurring only once. Overall study findings and caveats: Researchers cautioned that FACS-sorted repertoires could harbor abundant clonotypes contaminating from the bulk population. Of the clonotypes, a small share occurred in both CD4 and CD8 compartments.

The CDR3 contains 17 residues. V lost 2 bases, J lost 4 bases, and 10 bases stayed unmatched. From germline, CDR1 is DFQATT and CDR2 SNEGSKA (reference sequence). This specimen consisted of CD4+ T cells sorted from PBMCs, obtained 10 days after the yellow fever booster vaccination. This sequence joins TRBV20-1 and TRBJ2-1; TRBD2 matches 11 bases. The clonotype originates from a man aged 18 to 30 who received the YFV17D yellow fever vaccine. The CDR3 sequence is CSARQRVAGGRYNEQFF. The CDR3, as DNA: TGCAGTGCTAGACAAAGAGTAGCGGGGGGGCGGTACAATGAGCAGTTCTTC.